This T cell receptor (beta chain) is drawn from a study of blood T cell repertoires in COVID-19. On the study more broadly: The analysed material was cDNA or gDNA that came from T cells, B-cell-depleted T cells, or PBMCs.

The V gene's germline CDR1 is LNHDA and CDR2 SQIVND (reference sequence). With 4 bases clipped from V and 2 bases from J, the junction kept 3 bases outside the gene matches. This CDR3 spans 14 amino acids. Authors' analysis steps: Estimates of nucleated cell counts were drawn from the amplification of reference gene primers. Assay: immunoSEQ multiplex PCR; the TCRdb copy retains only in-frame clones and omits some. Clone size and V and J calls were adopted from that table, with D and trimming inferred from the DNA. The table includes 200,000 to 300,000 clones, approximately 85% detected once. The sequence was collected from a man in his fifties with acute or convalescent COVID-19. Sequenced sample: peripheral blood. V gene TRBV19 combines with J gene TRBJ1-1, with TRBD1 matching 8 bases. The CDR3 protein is CASSKDRGNTEAFF. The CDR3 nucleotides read TGTGCCAGTAGTAAAGACAGGGGTAACACTGAAGCTTTCTTT.